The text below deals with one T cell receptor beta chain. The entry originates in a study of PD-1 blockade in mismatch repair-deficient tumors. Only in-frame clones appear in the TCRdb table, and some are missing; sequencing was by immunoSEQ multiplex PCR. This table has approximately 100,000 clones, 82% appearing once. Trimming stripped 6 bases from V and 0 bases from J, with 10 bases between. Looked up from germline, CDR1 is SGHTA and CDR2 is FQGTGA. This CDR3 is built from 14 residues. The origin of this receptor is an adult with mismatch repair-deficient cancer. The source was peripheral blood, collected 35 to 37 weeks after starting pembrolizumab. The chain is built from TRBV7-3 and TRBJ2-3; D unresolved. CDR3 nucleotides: TGTGCCAGCAGTCCTTTAACTAGCACAGATACGCAGTATTTT. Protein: CASSPLTSTDTQYF.